Listed below are T cell receptor beta chains from one sample, sequenced in a study of blood T cells in healthy people across ages. From the 5' RACE reads, TCRdb called clonotypes with MiXCR, one entry per CDR3 protein. The table has approximately 780,000 distinct CDR3 sequences, 20% to 30% seen once; the top ten hold about 2.9%. This sample was shared with a second study, whose subject was T cells of mothers and their children.

The material sequenced was blood. These TCRs come from a boy under 18 in good health. Each CDR3 is given with its conserved first and last residue. A D gene is named only where the DNA matches it firmly. Only some rows state a clone size, as once, few, many or a class for expanded clones.

CASSPNPASGASAQYF,TGTGCCAGCAGCCCCAACCCGGCTAGCGGGGCTTCGGCCCAGTACTTC,TRBD2,TRBV4-2,many,TRBJ2-5
CASSLDGRSEKLFF,TGCGCCAGCAGCTTGGACGGCAGAAGTGAAAAACTGTTTTTT,-,TRBV5-1,-,TRBJ1-4
CASSPRDTANIQYF,TGTGCCAGCAGCCCCCGGGACACGGCAAACATTCAGTACTTC,-,TRBV5-4,few,TRBJ2-4
CASSQDSLTQYF,TGTGCCAGCAGCCAAGACAGTTTGACCCAGTACTTC,-,TRBV14,-,TRBJ2-5
CSARHGERGHEQYF,TGCAGTGCTAGACATGGCGAGCGGGGCCACGAGCAGTACTTC,TRBD2,TRBV20-1,few,TRBJ2-7
CASSRGLQETQYF,TGTGCCAGCAGTCGGGGACTTCAAGAGACCCAGTACTTC,-,TRBV5-1,many,TRBJ2-5
CASSVRDRGTYEQYF,TGTGCCAGCAGCGTACGTGACCGAGGGACCTACGAGCAGTACTTC,-,TRBV4-2,-,TRBJ2-7
CASSSSSPELYGYTF,TGTGCCAGTAGCTCAAGCTCCCCAGAACTCTATGGCTACACCTTC,-,TRBV19,-,TRBJ1-2
CASREDRRYGYTF,TGTGCCAGCAGGGAAGACAGGAGATATGGCTACACCTTC,-,TRBV6-5,few,TRBJ1-2
CASSPDPGGSREQYF,TGCGCCAGCAGTCCCGACCCGGGCGGTTCGCGTGAGCAGTACTTC,-,TRBV5-1,few,TRBJ2-7
CASSLKVPNEQFF,TGCGCCAGCAGCTTAAAGGTCCCTAATGAGCAGTTCTTC,-,TRBV5-1,-,TRBJ2-1
CASSLTIGTDNNEQFF,TGTGCCAGCAGTTTGACAATCGGGACAGACAACAATGAGCAGTTCTTC,TRBD1,TRBV28,-,TRBJ2-1
CASSYSTGRVEKLFF,TGTGCCAGCAGTTACTCGACAGGGAGAGTGGAAAAACTGTTTTTT,TRBD1,TRBV6-6,-,TRBJ1-4
CASSLYRDAQNEQFF,TGTGCCAGCAGCTTATACCGGGACGCCCAAAATGAGCAGTTCTTC,-,TRBV7-9,-,TRBJ2-1
CAISGGQTKDF,TGTGCCATCAGTGGGGGGCAGACTAAGGACTTC,-,TRBV10-3,-,TRBJ2-5
CASSERMGGTEAFF,TGTGCCAGCAGTGAAAGGATGGGAGGGACTGAAGCTTTCTTT,-,TRBV2,-,TRBJ1-1
CAISEGVGNTEAFF,TGTGCCATCAGTGAGGGGGTGGGGAACACTGAAGCTTTCTTT,-,TRBV10-3,-,TRBJ1-1
CASSFYGGGAAGDEQFF,TGCGCCAGCAGCTTCTACGGCGGGGGGGCGGCGGGCGATGAGCAGTTCTTC,TRBD2,TRBV5-1,few,TRBJ2-1
CASSQLRRGAEAFF,TGTGCCAGCAGCCAACTTCGGCGGGGCGCTGAAGCTTTCTTT,-,TRBV14,-,TRBJ1-1
CASCPGPSTDTQYF,TGCGCCAGCTGCCCGGGGCCGAGCACAGATACGCAGTATTTT,-,TRBV5-1,few,TRBJ2-3
CASSKGQGVNEQYF,TGCGCCAGCAGTAAAGGACAGGGGGTGAACGAGCAGTACTTC,TRBD1,TRBV6-5,-,TRBJ2-7
CSASSGGEKLFF,TGCAGTGCTAGCTCGGGCGGTGAAAAACTGTTTTTT,-,TRBV20-1,many,TRBJ1-4
CSVEDGWGYTF,TGCAGCGTTGAAGATGGGTGGGGCTACACCTTC,-,TRBV29-1,few,TRBJ1-2
CASSQDRYGVYEQYF,TGCGCCAGCAGCCAAGATCGTTATGGGGTCTACGAGCAGTACTTC,-,TRBV4-3,-,TRBJ2-7
CSARYDSYEQYF,TGCAGTGCTCGTTATGACTCCTACGAGCAGTACTTC,-,TRBV20-1,-,TRBJ2-7
CASSPPGVASWEQYF,TGTGCCAGCAGCCCCCCCGGGGTAGCTTCGTGGGAGCAGTACTTC,-,TRBV12-3/TRBV12-4,-,TRBJ2-7
CASSSRTEQYF,TGTGCCAGCAGCTCAAGGACAGAGCAGTACTTC,-,TRBV7-2,once,TRBJ2-7
CASSFGSSAQETQYF,TGTGCCAGCAGCTTTGGCTCATCTGCCCAAGAGACCCAGTACTTC,-,TRBV7-9,few,TRBJ2-5